This T cell receptor (beta chain) was obtained from a study of blood T cell repertoires in COVID-19 (dated by TCRdb to 2020 to 2021). Background on the whole study: Samples from collaborators originated in the United States, Italy and Spain and spanned both the acute and convalescent phases of COVID-19. Subjects who had been exposed to COVID-19, were actively infected with it, or had recovered from it provided the deeply sampled blood TCRbeta repertoires that made up the dataset. The prospective study material was composed of cDNA or gDNA derived from T cells, B-cell-depleted T cells, or PBMCs. The sample metadata nearly always contained a de-identified subject ID, COVID-19 status, age in years and sex. The repertoires were released in a freely available public database meant as a resource for research on the immune response to SARS-CoV-2. Samples were obtained from the ongoing ImmuneRACE study (first 160 participants) and from over a thousand subjects provided by 6 global collaborators. Where HLA class I and class II types were available, the types were taken from metadata supplied by the sample provider, not from assay-based typing.

TCRbeta CDR3 regions were amplified from genomic DNA using the immunoSEQ Assay, a bias-controlled multiplex PCR. Turning to the authors' computational methods: The number of nucleated cells in each sample was estimated from the amplification of reference gene primers within the assay. To quantify the absolute abundance of each unique TCRbeta CDR3 rearrangement, sequence reads were collapsed and filtered. For each sample, productive Simpson clonality was calculated by taking the square root of Simpson's diversity index across productive rearrangements. TCRdb provides this immuneACCESS table in a form limited to in-frame rearrangements. Some clones are lacking; in checked studies, under half of them reflect an unresolved V gene, and why the rest are absent is not known. V, J and clone size derive from that table, while D and trimming were established from the DNA sequence. This sample comprises fewer than 25,000 clones, more than 80% of them detected only once. Of the sample, roughly 6% falls within the top ten clones.

Summary of the overall study and its limitations: How much clinical and demographic metadata was included differed by source and by participant, and the metadata was provided uncurated.

Whole blood was collected in K2EDTA tubes by collaborating institutions according to the institutions' own protocols. For TCRbeta analysis, collaborators shipped samples as frozen whole blood, isolated PBMCs, or DNA extracted from either of those sample types. Compared with germline, V lacks 2 bases and J lacks 5 bases; bases without a gene match: 5. The germline V gene gives CDR1 as MGHRA and CDR2 as YSYEKL. The cysteine opens and the phenylalanine closes a CDR3 of 15 amino acids. Only the CDR3 part of the read is kept: 45 bases, read in frame from the first base. As concerns this clone: What antigen it recognizes has not been identified. Base qualities are not recorded, but no much larger clone differs from it by a single base.

The receptor was derived from a human donor in a cohort sampled during active COVID-19. What was sequenced was peripheral blood. The rearranged chain carries TRBV4-1 and TRBJ1-2, with TRBD1 matching 10 junction bases. Here is the DNA: TGCGCCAGCAGCCAAAGACAGGGGGCTGGGTATGGCTACACCTTC. The encoded protein is CASSQRQGAGYGYTF.